The sequence of this T cell receptor (beta chain) was determined in a study of early T cells in non-severe SARS-CoV-2 infection. This clonotype showed up just a few times. V was pared by 0 bases and J by 5 bases, with 6 bases of the junction left unmatched. The CDR3 consists of 14 residues. CDR1 and CDR2 from the germline V gene are GTSNPN and SVGIG (reference sequence). Attachment of unique molecular identifiers was made to individual cDNA molecules. TCRdb reprocessed the 5' RACE reads via MiXCR and lists one record per CDR3 protein. Of 75,000 to 100,000 distinct CDR3 sequences listed, roughly 15% are singletons.

The chain recombines TRBV30 with TRBJ2-7; 8 bases line up with TRBD1. This TCR derives from an adult who was a healthcare worker with PCR-confirmed SARS-CoV-2 infection or an uninfected control (not recorded which). Sequenced input: whole blood. The CDR3 region is CAWSVGRGLNEQYF. The CDR3 coding sequence is TGTGCCTGGAGTGTAGGCAGGGGGCTAAACGAGCAGTACTTC.